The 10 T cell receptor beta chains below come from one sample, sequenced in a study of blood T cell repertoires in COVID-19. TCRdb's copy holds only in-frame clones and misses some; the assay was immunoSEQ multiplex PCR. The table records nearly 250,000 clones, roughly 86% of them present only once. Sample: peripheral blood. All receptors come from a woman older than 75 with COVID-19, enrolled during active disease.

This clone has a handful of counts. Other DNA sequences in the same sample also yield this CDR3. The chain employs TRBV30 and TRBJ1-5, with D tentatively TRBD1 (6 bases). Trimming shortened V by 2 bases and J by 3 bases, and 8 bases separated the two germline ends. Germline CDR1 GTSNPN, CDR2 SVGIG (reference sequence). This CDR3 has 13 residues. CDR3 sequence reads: CAWSRQDNQPQHF. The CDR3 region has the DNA TGTGCCTGGAGTAGACAGGACAATCAGCCCCAGCATTTT. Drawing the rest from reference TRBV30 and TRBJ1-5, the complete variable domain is SQTIHQWPATLVQPVGSPLSLECTVEGTSNPNLYWYRQAAGRGLQLLFYSVGIGQISSEVPQNLSASRPQDRQFILSSKKLLLSDSGFYLCAWSRQDNQPQHFGDGTRLSIL.

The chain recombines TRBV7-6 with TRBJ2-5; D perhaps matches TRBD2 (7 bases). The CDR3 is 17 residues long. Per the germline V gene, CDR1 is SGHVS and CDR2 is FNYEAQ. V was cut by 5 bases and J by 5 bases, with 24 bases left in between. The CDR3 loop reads CASSRLLTGGRAETQYF. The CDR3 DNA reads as TGTGCCAGCAGCCGTCTTTTAACGGGGGGCCGAGCTGAGACCCAGTACTTC.

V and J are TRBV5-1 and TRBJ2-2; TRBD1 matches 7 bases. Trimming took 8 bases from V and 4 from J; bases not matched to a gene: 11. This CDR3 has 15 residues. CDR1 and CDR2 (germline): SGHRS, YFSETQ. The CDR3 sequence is CASFDGTARTGELFF. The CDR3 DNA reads TGCGCCAGTTTTGACGGGACAGCGCGCACCGGGGAGCTGTTTTTT.

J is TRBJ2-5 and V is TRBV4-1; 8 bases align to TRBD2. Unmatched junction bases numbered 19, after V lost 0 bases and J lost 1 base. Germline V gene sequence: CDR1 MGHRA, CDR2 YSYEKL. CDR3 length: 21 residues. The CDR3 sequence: CASSQDRAGATSGPLQETQYF. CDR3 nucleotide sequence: TGCGCCAGCAGCCAAGATCGGGCGGGAGCTACTAGCGGCCCTCTCCAAGAGACCCAGTACTTC.

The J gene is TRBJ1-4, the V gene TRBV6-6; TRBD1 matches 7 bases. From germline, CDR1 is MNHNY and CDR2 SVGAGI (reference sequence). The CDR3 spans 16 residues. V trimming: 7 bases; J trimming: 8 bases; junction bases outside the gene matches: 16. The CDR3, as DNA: TGTGCCAGCACCTACAACCCGACAGGGATACGGGAAAAACTGTTTTTT. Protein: CASTYNPTGIREKLFF.

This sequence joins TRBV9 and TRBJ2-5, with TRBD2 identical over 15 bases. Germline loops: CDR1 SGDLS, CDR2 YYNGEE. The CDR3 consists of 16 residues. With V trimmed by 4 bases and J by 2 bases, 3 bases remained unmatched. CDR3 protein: CASSLGLAGGQETQYF. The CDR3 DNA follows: TGTGCCAGCAGCCTAGGACTAGCGGGGGGGCAAGAGACCCAGTACTTC.

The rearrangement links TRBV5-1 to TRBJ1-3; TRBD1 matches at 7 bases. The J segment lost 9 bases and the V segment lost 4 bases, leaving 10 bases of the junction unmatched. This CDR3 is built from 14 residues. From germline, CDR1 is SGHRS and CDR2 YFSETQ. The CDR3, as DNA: TGCGCCAGCAGCCCGGGGACAGCCGGCGTCACCATATATTTT. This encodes CASSPGTAGVTIYF.

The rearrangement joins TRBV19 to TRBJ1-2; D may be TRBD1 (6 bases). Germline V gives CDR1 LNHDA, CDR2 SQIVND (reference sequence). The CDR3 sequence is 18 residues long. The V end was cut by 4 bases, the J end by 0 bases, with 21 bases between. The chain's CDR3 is CASSTAGTFLLANYGYTF. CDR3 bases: TGTGCCAGTAGTACCGCCGGGACATTCCTATTAGCTAACTATGGCTACACCTTC.

The CDR3 region is CASSLRQGATGELFF. In DNA, the CDR3 is TGTGCCAGCAGCCTCCGGCAGGGGGCAACCGGGGAGCTGTTTTTT. The chain is built from TRBV28 and TRBJ2-2; 8 nucleotides agree with TRBD1. Per the germline V gene, CDR1 is MDHEN and CDR2 is SYDVKM. The CDR3 covers 15 residues. Losses at the gene ends were 6 bases for V and 5 bases for J; bases not matched to a gene: 8.

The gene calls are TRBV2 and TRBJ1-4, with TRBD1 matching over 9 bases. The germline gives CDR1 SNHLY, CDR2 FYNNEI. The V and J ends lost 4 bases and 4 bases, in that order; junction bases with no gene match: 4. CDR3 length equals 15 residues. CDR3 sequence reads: CASSGGTGNNEKLFF. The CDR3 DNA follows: TGTGCCAGCAGTGGGGGGACAGGGAATAATGAAAAACTGTTTTTT.